These T cell receptor beta chains were read from a single sample in a study of tumor-infiltrating lymphocytes in oesophageal squamous cell carcinoma. TCRdb reanalysed the PCR reads using MiXCR and keeps one entry per CDR3 protein. This sample yields fewer than 15,000 distinct CDR3 sequences, of which roughly half are seen a single time; under 25% belongs to the top ten. The sample was esophageal tumor tissue. The receptors come from a male donor with esophageal squamous cell carcinoma. Each CDR3 is given with its conserved first and last residue. The order of the fields is D gene, J gene, clone size, V gene, CDR3 DNA, CDR3 protein. The D gene is left open where the match is weak. Part of the rows lack a size; the others show once, few, many or a class for expanded clones.

. | TRBJ2-3 | . | TRBV19 | TGTGCCAGTAGTGCAAAAAGGGATTTCACAGATACGCAGTATTTT | CASSAKRDFTDTQYF
. | TRBJ1-5 | many | TRBV12-3/TRBV12-4 | TGTGCCAGCAGTTTAGTCAATCAGCCCCAGCATTTT | CASSLVNQPQHF
. | TRBJ2-7 | medium-sized | TRBV7-6 | TGTGCCAGCAGCTCTCTTACGTCAGGAGCCTACGAGCAGTACTTC | CASSSLTSGAYEQYF
TRBD1 | TRBJ2-3 | . | TRBV7-6 | TGTGCCAGCAGGAGACAGGGTGACACAGATACGCAGTATTTT | CASRRQGDTDTQYF
. | TRBJ1-2 | once | TRBV5-6 | TGTGCCAGCAGCTTTGGTGGATCCTATGGCTACACCTTC | CASSFGGSYGYTF
TRBD2 | TRBJ2-1 | . | TRBV7-3 | TGTGCCAGCAGCTTCGCTAGCGGGTATTACAATGAGCAGTTCTTC | CASSFASGYYNEQFF
TRBD2 | TRBJ2-1 | . | TRBV7-4 | TGTGCCAGCAGAGGGACTAGCGGGAAGGGGAACTCCTACAATGAGCAGTTCTTC | CASRGTSGKGNSYNEQFF
TRBD2 | TRBJ2-7 | . | TRBV6-5 | TGTGCCAGCAGTTACTCGGCTAGCGGCATCACCGGGGAGCTGTACTTC | CASSYSASGITGELYF
. | TRBJ2-5 | . | TRBV7-3 | TGTGCCAGCAGCTTAACAGGAGGGATAGAAGAGACCCAGTACTTC | CASSLTGGIEETQYF
TRBD2 | TRBJ2-5 | few | TRBV7-2 | TGTGCCAGCAGGGTTGGACTAGCCCTAAAAGAGACCCAGTACTTC | CASRVGLALKETQYF
TRBD1 | TRBJ2-1 | . | TRBV7-9 | TGTGCCAGCAGCTGGGGGACAGGGGACCAGTTCTTC | CASSWGTGDQFF
TRBD2 | TRBJ2-5 | . | TRBV27 | TGTGCCAGCAGCTTCGGACTAGCGGACAATGAGCAGTACTTC | CASSFGLADNEQYF
TRBD1 | TRBJ2-2 | many | TRBV19 | TGTGCCAGTAGTAGGGACAGGGCTGCCGGGGAGCTGTTTTTT | CASSRDRAAGELFF
TRBD2 | TRBJ2-1 | few | TRBV7-3 | TGTGCCAGCAGCTTAGGGACTAGCGGCAACAATGAGCAGTTCTTC | CASSLGTSGNNEQFF
. | TRBJ1-1 | . | TRBV6-1 | TGTGCCAGCAGTGACGCACAGGATCGAAGCACTGATGCTTTCTTT | CASSDAQDRSTDAFF
. | TRBJ1-6 | . | TRBV7-2 | TGTGCCAGCAGCGATACAACAGGCGGTAATTCACCCCTCCACTTT | CASSDTTGGNSPLHF
. | TRBJ2-7 | many | TRBV6-2/TRBV6-3 | TGTGCCAGCAGTTACTTTTCCTACGAGCAGTACTTC | CASSYFSYEQYF
. | TRBJ2-1 | few | TRBV7-9 | TGTGCCAGCAGCCCTAGGGACTCCTCCTACAATGAGCAGTTCTTC | CASSPRDSSYNEQFF
. | TRBJ2-4 | . | TRBV20-1 | TGCAGTGCTAGGGTACAGGGTAATTCACCCCTCCACTTC | CSARVQGNSPLHF
. | TRBJ2-3 | . | TRBV7-2 | TGTGCCAGCAGCTTTGGAGATACGCAGTATTTT | CASSFGDTQYF
TRBD2 | TRBJ2-5 | . | TRBV7-3 | TGTGCCAGCAGCTCCACCGGGAGGGCCTTCCAAGAGACCCAGTACTTC | CASSSTGRAFQETQYF
. | TRBJ2-1 | . | TRBV27 | TGTGCCAGCAGTTTATCGAGCTGGGCCAGAGGTGAGCAGTTCTTC | CASSLSSWARGEQFF
. | TRBJ2-5 | . | TRBV7-2 | TGTGCCAGCAGCTTAGATCGGGAGACCCAGTACTTC | CASSLDRETQYF
. | TRBJ2-5 | many | TRBV6-4 | TGTGCCAGCAGTTCTTTTCCGGCGGGGAGGTTCCAAGAGACCCAGTACTTC | CASSSFPAGRFQETQYF
. | TRBJ2-5 | . | TRBV7-3 | TGTGCCAGCAGCTTAATACAGCAAGAGACCCAGTACTTC | CASSLIQQETQYF
. | TRBJ2-7 | . | TRBV7-3 | TGTGCCAGCAGCAGTATAGGGGGGTCCTACAATGAGCAGTACTTC | CASSSIGGSYNEQYF